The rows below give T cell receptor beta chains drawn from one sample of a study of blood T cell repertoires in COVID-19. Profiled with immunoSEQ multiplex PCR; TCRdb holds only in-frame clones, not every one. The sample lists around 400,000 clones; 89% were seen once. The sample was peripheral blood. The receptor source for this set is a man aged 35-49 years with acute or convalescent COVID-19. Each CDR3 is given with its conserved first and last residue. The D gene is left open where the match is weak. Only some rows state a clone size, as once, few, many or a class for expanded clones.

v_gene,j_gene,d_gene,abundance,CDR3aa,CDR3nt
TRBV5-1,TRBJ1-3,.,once,CASSEEGNTIYF,TGCGCCAGCAGCGAGGAAGGAAACACCATATATTTT
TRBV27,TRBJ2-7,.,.,CASSMTPFFYEQYF,TGTGCCAGCAGCATGACACCCTTCTTCTACGAGCAGTACTTC
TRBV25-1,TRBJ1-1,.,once,CASSDRGSTEAFF,TGTGCCAGCAGTGACAGGGGCAGCACTGAAGCTTTCTTT
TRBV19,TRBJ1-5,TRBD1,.,CASSKAGGATKSNQPQHF,TGTGCCAGTAGTAAGGCAGGGGGCGCGACAAAGAGCAATCAGCCCCAGCATTTT
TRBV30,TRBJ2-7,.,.,CAWSSGTGSYEQYF,TGTGCCTGGAGCTCGGGTACAGGAAGCTACGAGCAGTACTTC
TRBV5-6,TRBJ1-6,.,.,CASSFRTGALYSPLHF,TGTGCCAGCAGCTTTAGGACGGGAGCTCTGTATTCACCCCTCCACTTT
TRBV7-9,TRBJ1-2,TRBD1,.,CASSRGTGGGYTF,TGTGCCAGCAGCAGAGGGACAGGGGGCGGCTACACCTTC
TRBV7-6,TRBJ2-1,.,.,CASSLRPPNEQFF,TGTGCCAGCTCACTAAGACCCCCGAATGAGCAGTTCTTC
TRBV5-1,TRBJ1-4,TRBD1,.,CASSLRQGAGEKLFF,TGCGCCAGCAGCCTACGACAGGGGGCAGGGGAAAAACTGTTTTTT
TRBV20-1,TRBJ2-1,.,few,CSARESGEQFF,TGCAGTGCTAGAGAATCCGGTGAGCAGTTCTTC
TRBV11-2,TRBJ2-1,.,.,CASSPLSGSSYNEQFF,TGTGCCAGCAGCCCTCTCTCGGGTAGCTCCTACAATGAGCAGTTCTTC
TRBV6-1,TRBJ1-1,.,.,CASSEFPRINTEAFF,TGTGCCAGCAGTGAATTCCCCAGAATTAACACTGAAGCTTTCTTT
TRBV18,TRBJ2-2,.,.,CASSRGQGSTGELFF,TGTGCCAGCTCACGGGGCCAGGGGAGCACCGGGGAGCTGTTTTTT
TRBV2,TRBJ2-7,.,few,CASSEDTSKQYF,TGTGCCAGCAGTGAAGACACCTCCAAGCAGTACTTC
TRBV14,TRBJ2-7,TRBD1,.,CASSRTGTVSSYEQYF,TGTGCCAGCAGCCGAACCGGGACAGTAAGCTCCTACGAGCAGTACTTC
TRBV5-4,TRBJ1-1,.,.,CASSRELSTEAFF,TGTGCCAGCAGCAGGGAGCTCTCCACTGAAGCTTTCTTT
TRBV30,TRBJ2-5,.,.,CAWSYRVGETQYF,TGTGCCTGGAGTTACAGGGTCGGAGAGACCCAGTACTTC
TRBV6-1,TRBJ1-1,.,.,CASSDPGQITEAFF,TGTGCCAGCAGTGACCCGGGACAAATAACTGAAGCTTTCTTT
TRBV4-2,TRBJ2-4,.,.,CASSQDLSRGPKNIQYF,TGTGCCAGCAGCCAAGATCTCTCGCGGGGGCCAAAAAACATTCAGTACTTC
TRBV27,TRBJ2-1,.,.,CASRSSGHSYNEQFF,TGTGCCAGCAGGTCGTCGGGACACTCCTACAATGAGCAGTTCTTC
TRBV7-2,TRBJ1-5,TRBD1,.,CASSFDRGYEPQHF,TGTGCCAGCAGTTTTGACAGGGGATATGAGCCCCAGCATTTT
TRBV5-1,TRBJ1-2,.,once,CASSLESGWDGYTF,TGCGCCAGCAGCTTGGAGTCAGGTTGGGATGGCTACACCTTC
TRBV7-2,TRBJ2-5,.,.,CASSPGTSGETQYF,TGTGCCAGCAGCCCCGGGACAAGCGGCGAGACCCAGTACTTC
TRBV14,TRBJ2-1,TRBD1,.,CASSPRTGGVFNEQFF,TGTGCCAGCAGCCCCCGGACAGGGGGCGTTTTTAATGAGCAATTCTTC
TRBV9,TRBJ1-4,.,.,CASSVASGSSEKLFF,TGTGCCAGCAGCGTAGCTAGCGGGAGTAGTGAAAAACTGTTTTTT
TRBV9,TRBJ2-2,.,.,CASSVDLAGELFF,TGTGCCAGCAGCGTAGACTTGGCCGGGGAGCTGTTTTTT